This record looks at one T cell receptor (beta chain) sequence and its context. There are 15 residues in the CDR3. Trimming took off 0 bases at V and 5 bases at J, with 13 bases between the two ends. Germline loops: CDR1 LGHNA, CDR2 YSLEER. The data originate from a study of blood T cell repertoires in COVID-19. Before being deemed recovered, Cohort 3 donors had two negative PCRs, clearance, or symptom resolution. Profiled with immunoSEQ multiplex PCR; TCRdb holds only in-frame clones, not every one. The table records 200,000 to 250,000 clones, 85% to 90% of them present only once. Input material: PBMCs or T cells enriched from blood (not recorded which). The J gene is TRBJ1-1, the V gene TRBV4-3; D remains unclear. This clonotype was sampled from a man aged 35 to 55 who had recovered from COVID-19. Written as DNA, the CDR3 is TGCGCCAGCAGCCAAGATTCCTCCTTGACAACTGAAGCTTTCTTT. It specifies CASSQDSSLTTEAFF.